This paragraph covers one TCR beta chain sequence. This clone was observed a single time. This clone's antigen is unknown. No base-level quality is on record; no much larger clone is a single base apart. Compared with germline, V lacks 3 bases and J lacks 6 bases; bases without a gene match: 3. Per the germline V gene, SGHNT is the CDR1 and YENEEA is the CDR2. The CDR3 contains 14 residues, cysteine and phenylalanine counted. Only the CDR3 portion is preserved as DNA: 42 bases, with reading frame beginning at the first base. The data were obtained in a study of OX40 agonist ivuxolimab in advanced cancers. Describing the broader study: The costimulatory receptor OX40 (CD134) was targeted by ivuxolimab, a fully human IgG2 agonistic monoclonal antibody. Among the 52 dose-escalation patients, approximately 20 had hepatocellular carcinoma, around 15 melanoma, 9 renal cell carcinoma and 9 head and neck cancer. The monotherapy dose-escalation portion (N ≈ 52 patients) of the phase I ivuxolimab trial is reported in the paper. Partial responses occurred in three dose-escalation patients, of whom one had hepatocellular carcinoma and two had cutaneous melanoma. Patients were allowed to have had prior anti-PD-1, anti-PD-L1 or anti-CTLA-4 therapy, and 30% to 50% of the dose-escalation patients had previously received checkpoint inhibitors. Intravenous ivuxolimab was administered to patients every 2 weeks at six dose levels: 0.01, 0.1, 0.3, 1.5, 3 and 10 mg/kg. A male proportion of 82.7% and a mean age of roughly 58 years, ranging from roughly 20 to 80, were recorded for the dose-escalation cohort. The point of sequencing TCRbeta in the periphery was to test whether ivuxolimab changed TCR sequence diversity and drove clonal T-cell expansion. What the authors observed across the whole study: At doses of 0.1 to 3.0 mg/kg, clonal expansion of both CD4+ and CD8+ T cells in blood was seen between baseline and week 6. Partial responders in the 0.1-3.0 mg/kg groups had among the lowest normalized peripheral clonal expansion, especially among CD8+ T cells. Which antigens the clonally expanded peripheral T cells were specific for was not determined. Low levels of normalized T-cell clonal expansion were also seen in some patients who did not respond. On average, CD8+ T cells showed more expanded clones than CD4+ T cells after ivuxolimab.

Genomic DNA was isolated from the sorted cells so that the TCRbeta CDR3 region could be sequenced. TCRbeta CDR3 regions were sequenced using the immunoSEQ Assay. TCRdb provides this immuneACCESS table in a form limited to in-frame rearrangements. Some clones are lacking; in checked studies, under half of them reflect an unresolved V gene, and why the rest are absent is not known. In this sample the table shows tens of thousands of clones, more than 75% of which occur a single time. Of the sample, 12% to 15% falls within the top ten clones. Patients with a history of autoimmune disease or receiving systemic immunosuppression were excluded from the trial. Peripheral blood for TCR sequencing was collected from all dose cohorts at baseline, on cycle 4 day 1, and on cycle 7 day 1. Samples were obtained from an open-label, multicenter, first-in-human phase I dose-escalation trial of ivuxolimab. The trial enrolled adults with locally advanced or metastatic head and neck squamous cell, hepatocellular, melanoma or renal cell carcinoma. Before TCR sequencing, CD4+ and CD8+ T cells were separately sorted from peripheral blood.

The V and J genes are TRBV11-3 and TRBJ2-1; 9 of the junction bases match TRBD1. The clonotype originates from an adult with an advanced solid tumor such as melanoma, head and neck, liver or kidney cancer. The sequenced sample was CD4+ or CD8+ T cells sorted from blood, obtained in a trial of the OX40 agonist ivuxolimab. CDR3 sequence: CASSFRDRANEQFF. In nucleotides, the sequence is TGTGCCAGCAGCTTCCGGGACAGGGCCAATGAGCAGTTCTTC.